Following are 5 T cell receptor beta chains from one sample sequenced in a study of molecular identifiers for immune sequencing clone quantification. TCRdb recomputed calls from the PCR reads with MiXCR, one row per CDR3 protein. The sample holds more than 450,000 distinct CDR3 sequences, 25% seen once. The sample taken for sequencing was naive CD8+ T cells from blood, with Jurkat cell RNA spiked in. Documented subset: FACS-sorted CD8+CD4-CCR7+CD45RA+ naive T cells. The receptor source for this set is a human donor in good health. Some libraries in this study had Jurkat cell RNA spiked in.

This clonotype has a handful of counts. The rearrangement joins TRBV6-5 to TRBJ2-1; D is possibly TRBD2 (6 bases). Germline CDR1 and CDR2: MNHEY and SVGAGI. V was shortened by 0 bases and J by 10 bases, with 10 bases between the two germline ends. The CDR3 loop spans 13 amino acids. CDR3 bases: TGTGCCAGCAGTTACTCGACGGGGGAGGAGCAGTTCTTC. It translates to CASSYSTGEEQFF.

This clonotype was seen many times. The chain couples TRBV7-9 to TRBJ1-1; D remains unclear. CDR1 and CDR2 from the germline V gene are SEHNR and FQNEAQ (reference sequence). The CDR3 is 14 residues long. V was shortened by 2 bases and J by 1 base, with 8 bases between the two germline ends. The CDR3 DNA follows: TGTGCCAGCAGCTTATCCGCGGGGAACACTGAAGCTTTCTTT. Encoded protein: CASSLSAGNTEAFF.

This clonotype was recorded once. Sequence at one end of the junction differs from germline and may be a read error. The chain carries TRBV20-1 and TRBJ2-5; D possibly uses TRBD1 or TRBD2 (5 bases each). Germline values: CDR1 DFQATT, CDR2 SNEGSKA (reference sequence). The CDR3 has 14 residues. CDR3 protein: CSARVRGYQETQHF. The DNA for the CDR3 is TGCAGTGCTAGAGTACGGGGCTACCAAGAGACCCAGCACTTC.

This clonotype was observed a few times. The chain employs TRBV20-1 and TRBJ2-1; D not resolved. This CDR3 contains 13 residues. The V end was cut by 3 bases, the J end by 8 bases, with 14 bases between. Germline V gives CDR1 DFQATT, CDR2 SNEGSKA (reference sequence). The CDR3 sequence is CSASLTSPHEQFF. Here the CDR3 DNA reads TGCAGTGCTAGCCTGACTTCCCCCCATGAGCAGTTCTTC.

This clonotype came up a few times. The V call is TRBV4-1, the J call TRBJ1-4; 7 bases align to TRBD1. From germline, CDR1 is MGHRA and CDR2 YSYEKL. This CDR3 is built from 12 residues. The junction had 6 bases not matched to a gene; V was cut back by 6 bases and J by 11 bases. CDR3 protein: CASSPGQRKLFF. CDR3 nucleotide sequence: TGCGCCAGCAGTCCGGGACAGCGGAAACTGTTTTTT.